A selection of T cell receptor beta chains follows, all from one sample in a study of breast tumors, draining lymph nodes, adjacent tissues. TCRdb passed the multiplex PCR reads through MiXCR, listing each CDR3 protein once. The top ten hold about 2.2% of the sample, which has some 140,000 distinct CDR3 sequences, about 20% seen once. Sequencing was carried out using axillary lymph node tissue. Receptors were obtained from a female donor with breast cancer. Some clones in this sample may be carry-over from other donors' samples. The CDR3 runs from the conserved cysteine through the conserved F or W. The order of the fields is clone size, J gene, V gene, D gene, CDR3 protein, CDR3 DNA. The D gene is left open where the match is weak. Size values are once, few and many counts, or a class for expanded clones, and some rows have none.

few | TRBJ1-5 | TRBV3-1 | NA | CASSPGGRGDNQPQHF | TGTGCCAGCAGCCCGGGGGGCAGGGGTGACAATCAGCCCCAGCATTTT
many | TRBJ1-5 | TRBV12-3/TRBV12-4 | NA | CASSPTGIDQPQHF | TGTGCCAGCAGTCCTACAGGGATCGATCAGCCCCAGCATTTT
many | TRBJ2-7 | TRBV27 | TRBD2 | CASTRTRLAGVDEQYF | TGTGCCAGCACAAGAACAAGACTAGCGGGAGTAGACGAGCAGTACTTC
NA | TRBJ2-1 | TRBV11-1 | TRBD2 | CASSLRAGVLNEQFF | TGTGCCAGCAGCTTAAGAGCGGGAGTGCTTAATGAGCAGTTCTTC
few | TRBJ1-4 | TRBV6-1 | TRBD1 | CASSQGGFNEKLFF | TGTGCCAGCAGCCAGGGGGGATTTAATGAAAAACTGTTTTTT
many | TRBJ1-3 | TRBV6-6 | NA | CASKETSGNTIYF | TGTGCCAGCAAGGAAACTTCTGGAAACACCATATATTTT
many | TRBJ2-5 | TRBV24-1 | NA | CATSESDSRETQYF | TGTGCCACCAGTGAATCGGACTCGCGCGAGACCCAGTACTTC
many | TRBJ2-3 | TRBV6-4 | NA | CASSDAASGTDTQYF | TGTGCCAGCAGTGACGCGGCTAGCGGCACAGATACGCAGTATTTT
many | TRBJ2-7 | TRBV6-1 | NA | CASSEGDLLNEQYF | TGTGCCAGCAGTGAAGGAGACCTACTGAACGAGCAGTACTTC
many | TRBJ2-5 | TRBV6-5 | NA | CASSAFRYTETQYF | TGTGCCAGCAGTGCCTTCCGGTACACAGAGACCCAGTACTTC
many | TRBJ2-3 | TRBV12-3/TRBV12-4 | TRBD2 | CASRTGTSGKYTQYF | TGTGCCAGCAGAACGGGGACTAGCGGGAAGTATACGCAGTATTTT
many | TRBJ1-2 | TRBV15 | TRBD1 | CATSRTGDGYTF | TGTGCCACCAGCAGGACAGGGGATGGCTACACCTTC
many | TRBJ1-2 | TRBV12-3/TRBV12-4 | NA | CASSPFQEGPRGYTF | TGTGCCAGCAGCCCCTTTCAGGAGGGGCCAAGGGGCTACACCTTC
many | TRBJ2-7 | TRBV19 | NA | CASSRGRTYEQYF | TGTGCCAGTAGTAGGGGGAGGACCTACGAGCAGTACTTC
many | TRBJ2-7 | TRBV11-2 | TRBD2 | CASSLLAGPYEQYF | TGTGCCAGCAGCTTACTAGCGGGGCCCTACGAGCAGTACTTC
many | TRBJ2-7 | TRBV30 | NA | CAWSVYLGYEQYF | TGTGCCTGGAGTGTATATTTGGGGTACGAGCAGTACTTC
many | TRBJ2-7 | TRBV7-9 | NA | CASSPSGTLVDGLYEQYF | TGTGCCAGCAGCCCTTCCGGGACGCTCGTTGATGGTCTTTACGAGCAGTACTTC
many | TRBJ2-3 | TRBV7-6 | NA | CAAAPSIGDTQYF | TGTGCCGCAGCCCCCAGCATTGGGGACACGCAGTATTTT